The clone carrying this T cell receptor (beta chain) was observed at least ten times. The source of the sample is a study of blood T cells in healthy people across ages. With a J-beta primer mix and a sample-barcoded 5' primer, a second PCR ran 7 to 11 cycles. Each cDNA molecule received a tag from a template-switch adaptor that had 12 random nucleotides. TCRdb independently ran MiXCR on the 5' RACE reads; one entry per CDR3 protein. The profile covers around 650,000 distinct CDR3 sequences, with less than 45% appearing a single time and around 32% taken by the ten largest. Trimming cost V 1 base and J 8 bases, with 14 bases left between them. CDR3 length equals 13 residues. Germline V CDR1 and CDR2: SQVTM, ANQGSEA.

This sequence originates from a man at least 80 years old in good health. The chain recombines TRBV29-1 with TRBJ1-2, with D perhaps TRBD1 (5 bases). The sequenced material came from blood. Written as DNA, the CDR3 is TGCAGCGTTGAAGCCGTGGCTGGGGGGGGCTACACCTTC. Protein: CSVEAVAGGGYTF.